The following is a T cell receptor (beta chain) sequence with its context. The CDR3 consists of 16 residues. Germline V lookup: CDR1 LGHNA, CDR2 YSLEER. Trimming cost V 0 bases and J 6 bases; bases outside gene matches: 6. The data are from a study of blood T cell repertoires in COVID-19. Study-level information: Acute and convalescent COVID-19 samples came from the United States, Italy and Spain. The cDNA or gDNA used as material had been derived from T cells, B-cell-depleted T cells, or PBMCs.

How the authors handled the data: Estimates of nucleated cell counts were drawn from the amplification of reference gene primers. The method was immunoSEQ multiplex PCR; TCRdb's version includes in-frame clones alone and lacks a portion of them. That table supplies the V and J calls and clone size; D and trimming were determined from the DNA. The sample includes about 210,000 clones, about 79% of them seen just once. J is TRBJ2-3 and V is TRBV4-3; TRBD2 matches 10 bases. This receptor was taken from a man aged 50-59 years with active or convalescent COVID-19. Sample: peripheral blood. CDR3 nucleotide sequence: TGCGCCAGCAGCCAAGATTCTAGCGGGAGTATTGATACGCAGTATTTT. Its protein product is CASSQDSSGSIDTQYF.